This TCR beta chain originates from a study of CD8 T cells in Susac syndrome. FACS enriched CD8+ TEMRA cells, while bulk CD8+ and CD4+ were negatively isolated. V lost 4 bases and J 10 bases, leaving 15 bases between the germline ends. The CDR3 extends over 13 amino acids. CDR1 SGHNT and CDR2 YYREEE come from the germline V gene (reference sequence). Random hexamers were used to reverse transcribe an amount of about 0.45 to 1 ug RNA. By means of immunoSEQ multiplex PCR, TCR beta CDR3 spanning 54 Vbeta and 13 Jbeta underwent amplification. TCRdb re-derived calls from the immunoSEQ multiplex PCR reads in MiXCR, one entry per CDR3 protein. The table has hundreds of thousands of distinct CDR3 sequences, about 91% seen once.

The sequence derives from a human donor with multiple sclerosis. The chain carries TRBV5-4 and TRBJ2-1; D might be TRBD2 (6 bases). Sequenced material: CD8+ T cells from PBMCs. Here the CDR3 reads CASSHEMGGEQFF. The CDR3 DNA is TGTGCCAGCAGCCACGAAATGGGGGGAGAGCAGTTCTTC.